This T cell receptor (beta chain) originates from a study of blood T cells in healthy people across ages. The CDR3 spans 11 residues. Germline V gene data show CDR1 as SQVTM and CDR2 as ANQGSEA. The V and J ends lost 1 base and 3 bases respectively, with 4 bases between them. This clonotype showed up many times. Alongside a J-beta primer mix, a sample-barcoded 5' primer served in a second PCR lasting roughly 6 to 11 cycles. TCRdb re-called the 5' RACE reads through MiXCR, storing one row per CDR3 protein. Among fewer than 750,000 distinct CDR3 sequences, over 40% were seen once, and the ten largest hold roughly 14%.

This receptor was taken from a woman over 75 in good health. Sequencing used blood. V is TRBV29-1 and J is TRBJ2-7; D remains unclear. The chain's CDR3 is CSVEGNYEQYF. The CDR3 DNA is TGCAGCGTTGAAGGGAACTACGAGCAGTACTTC.